Listed below are T cell receptor beta chains from one sample, sequenced in a study of T-cell reconstitution after alpha-beta-depleted transplantation in children. TCRdb ran MiXCR on the PCR reads and lists one entry per CDR3 protein. The sample holds roughly 190,000 distinct CDR3 sequences, roughly 15% seen once. Source: PBMCs from the stem cell graft donor, taken from the stem cell graft. These receptors were collected from a human donor who donated a stem cell graft to a child with acute lymphoblastic leukemia. The CDR3 runs from the conserved cysteine through the conserved F or W. The order of the fields is J gene, clone size, V gene, D gene, CDR3 protein, CDR3 DNA. A D gene is named only where the DNA matches it firmly. Rows may omit the clone size; those that give it use once, few, many or a size class.

J gene: TRBJ2-1; clone size: few; V gene: TRBV30; D gene: TRBD2; CDR3 protein: CAWSRWASGALRNEQFF; CDR3 DNA: TGTGCCTGGAGTAGGTGGGCTAGCGGGGCATTGAGGAATGAGCAGTTCTTC
J gene: TRBJ1-2; clone size: -; V gene: TRBV29-1; D gene: -; CDR3 protein: CSVEWGYTF; CDR3 DNA: TGCAGCGTTGAATGGGGGTACACCTTC
J gene: TRBJ2-7; clone size: few; V gene: TRBV6-2/TRBV6-3; D gene: TRBD1; CDR3 protein: CASSSGQATGEQYF; CDR3 DNA: TGTGCCAGCAGTTCGGGACAGGCAACCGGCGAGCAGTACTTC
J gene: TRBJ2-3; clone size: many; V gene: TRBV11-2; D gene: TRBD2; CDR3 protein: CASSLGLGPDTQYF; CDR3 DNA: TGTGCCAGCAGCCTCGGACTAGGGCCAGATACGCAGTATTTT
J gene: TRBJ2-1; clone size: -; V gene: TRBV5-1; D gene: -; CDR3 protein: CASSGWDTYNEQFF; CDR3 DNA: TGCGCCAGCAGCGGATGGGACACCTACAATGAGCAGTTCTTC
J gene: TRBJ2-5; clone size: many; V gene: TRBV12-3/TRBV12-4; D gene: TRBD2; CDR3 protein: CASSPGGSQETQYF; CDR3 DNA: TGTGCCAGCAGTCCCGGGGGGAGCCAAGAGACCCAGTACTTC
J gene: TRBJ1-3; clone size: many; V gene: TRBV5-1; D gene: -; CDR3 protein: CASSSGLKSSGNTIYF; CDR3 DNA: TGCGCCAGCAGCTCAGGACTCAAGAGCTCTGGAAACACCATATATTTT
J gene: TRBJ2-1; clone size: many; V gene: TRBV24-1; D gene: -; CDR3 protein: CATSGWTVYNEQFF; CDR3 DNA: TGTGCCACCAGTGGCTGGACAGTCTACAATGAGCAGTTCTTC
J gene: TRBJ2-2; clone size: many; V gene: TRBV7-2; D gene: -; CDR3 protein: CASSHVVTGELFF; CDR3 DNA: TGTGCCAGCAGCCACGTGGTCACCGGGGAGCTGTTTTTT
J gene: TRBJ2-3; clone size: many; V gene: TRBV20-1; D gene: -; CDR3 protein: CSAREPAADTQYF; CDR3 DNA: TGCAGTGCTAGAGAGCCCGCCGCAGATACGCAGTATTTT
J gene: TRBJ2-1; clone size: many; V gene: TRBV5-1; D gene: TRBD2; CDR3 protein: CASSLEIGGGSYNEQFF; CDR3 DNA: TGCGCCAGCAGCTTAGAGATTGGGGGGGGGTCCTACAATGAGCAGTTCTTC
J gene: TRBJ1-5; clone size: few; V gene: TRBV4-1; D gene: -; CDR3 protein: CASSQEPHGEGNQPQHF; CDR3 DNA: TGCGCCAGCAGCCAAGAGCCCCACGGGGAGGGCAATCAGCCCCAGCATTTT
J gene: TRBJ2-5; clone size: medium-sized; V gene: TRBV10-2; D gene: -; CDR3 protein: CASRSGETQYF; CDR3 DNA: TGCGCCAGCAGGTCCGGAGAGACCCAGTACTTC
J gene: TRBJ1-2; clone size: many; V gene: TRBV5-1; D gene: TRBD1; CDR3 protein: CASSWDRGNYGYTF; CDR3 DNA: TGCGCCAGCAGCTGGGACAGGGGTAACTATGGCTACACCTTC
J gene: TRBJ1-5; clone size: many; V gene: TRBV3-1; D gene: -; CDR3 protein: CASSQDGSSNQPQHF; CDR3 DNA: TGTGCCAGCAGCCAAGATGGGAGCTCAAATCAGCCCCAGCATTTT
J gene: TRBJ2-1; clone size: -; V gene: TRBV2; D gene: TRBD1; CDR3 protein: CASIPGTGLYNEQFF; CDR3 DNA: TGTGCCAGCATCCCCGGGACAGGGCTCTACAATGAGCAGTTCTTC
J gene: TRBJ2-1; clone size: few; V gene: TRBV29-1; D gene: TRBD1; CDR3 protein: CSGATGGTYNEQFF; CDR3 DNA: TGCAGCGGAGCTACAGGGGGTACCTACAATGAGCAGTTCTTC
J gene: TRBJ1-1; clone size: many; V gene: TRBV12-3/TRBV12-4; D gene: -; CDR3 protein: CASSSHRKNTEAFF; CDR3 DNA: TGTGCCAGCAGTTCCCACAGGAAGAACACTGAAGCTTTCTTT
J gene: TRBJ2-7; clone size: many; V gene: TRBV18; D gene: -; CDR3 protein: CASSPGARSYEQYF; CDR3 DNA: TGTGCCAGCTCACCTGGGGCCCGCTCCTACGAGCAGTACTTC
J gene: TRBJ1-1; clone size: once; V gene: TRBV7-2; D gene: -; CDR3 protein: CASSLGTTVMNTEAFF; CDR3 DNA: TGTGCCAGCAGCTTAGGGACAACAGTCATGAACACTGAAGCTTTCTTT
J gene: TRBJ2-1; clone size: many; V gene: TRBV29-1; D gene: -; CDR3 protein: CSVDRLESYNEQFF; CDR3 DNA: TGCAGCGTCGATAGACTAGAGTCCTACAATGAGCAGTTCTTC
J gene: TRBJ1-1; clone size: many; V gene: TRBV5-1; D gene: -; CDR3 protein: CASSLGAGSTEAFF; CDR3 DNA: TGCGCCAGCAGCTTGGGGGCAGGGTCCACTGAAGCTTTCTTT
J gene: TRBJ2-5; clone size: many; V gene: TRBV20-1; D gene: TRBD1; CDR3 protein: CSARGQGAWETQYF; CDR3 DNA: TGCAGTGCTAGAGGACAGGGGGCATGGGAGACCCAGTACTTC
J gene: TRBJ1-3; clone size: many; V gene: TRBV12-3/TRBV12-4; D gene: -; CDR3 protein: CASSLQGNTIYF; CDR3 DNA: TGTGCCAGCAGTCTACAGGGAAACACCATATATTTT
J gene: TRBJ2-7; clone size: few; V gene: TRBV18; D gene: TRBD1; CDR3 protein: CASSKGQGYEQYF; CDR3 DNA: TGTGCCAGCTCAAAGGGACAGGGCTACGAGCAGTACTTC
J gene: TRBJ2-5; clone size: -; V gene: TRBV20-1; D gene: -; CDR3 protein: CSAGRPPGKETQYF; CDR3 DNA: TGCAGTGCTGGGAGACCTCCGGGGAAAGAGACCCAGTACTTC
J gene: TRBJ1-1; clone size: many; V gene: TRBV5-6; D gene: -; CDR3 protein: CASSLGEYEAFF; CDR3 DNA: TGTGCCAGCAGCTTGGGAGAGTATGAAGCTTTCTTT
J gene: TRBJ2-7; clone size: many; V gene: TRBV27; D gene: TRBD1; CDR3 protein: CASSPDRVLHEQYF; CDR3 DNA: TGTGCCAGCAGTCCCGACAGGGTTTTACACGAGCAGTACTTC
J gene: TRBJ1-4; clone size: many; V gene: TRBV28; D gene: TRBD1; CDR3 protein: CASSYTGGSNEKLFF; CDR3 DNA: TGTGCCAGCAGCTACACAGGGGGATCTAATGAAAAACTGTTTTTT
J gene: TRBJ2-1; clone size: many; V gene: TRBV3-1; D gene: TRBD2; CDR3 protein: CASSQDVWSGSSYNEQFF; CDR3 DNA: TGTGCCAGCAGCCAAGATGTCTGGAGCGGGAGTTCCTACAATGAGCAGTTCTTC
J gene: TRBJ2-1; clone size: many; V gene: TRBV12-3/TRBV12-4; D gene: -; CDR3 protein: CASSLSNEQFF; CDR3 DNA: TGTGCCAGCAGTTTAAGCAATGAGCAGTTCTTC
J gene: TRBJ1-1; clone size: many; V gene: TRBV7-8; D gene: -; CDR3 protein: CASSPDGYRTEAFF; CDR3 DNA: TGTGCCAGCAGCCCAGACGGGTATCGCACTGAAGCTTTCTTT
J gene: TRBJ2-7; clone size: many; V gene: TRBV12-3/TRBV12-4; D gene: TRBD2; CDR3 protein: CASSWGGGRHSYEQYF; CDR3 DNA: TGTGCCAGCAGTTGGGGGGGTGGGCGGCATTCCTACGAGCAGTACTTC
J gene: TRBJ2-1; clone size: -; V gene: TRBV5-1; D gene: -; CDR3 protein: CASSLIQDSQFNEQFF; CDR3 DNA: TGCGCCAGCAGCTTGATCCAGGACAGCCAGTTCAATGAGCAGTTCTTC
J gene: TRBJ2-1; clone size: few; V gene: TRBV3-1; D gene: -; CDR3 protein: CASSQVLEGNEQFF; CDR3 DNA: TGTGCCAGCAGCCAAGTACTAGAAGGCAATGAGCAGTTCTTC
J gene: TRBJ2-3; clone size: many; V gene: TRBV12-3/TRBV12-4; D gene: TRBD2; CDR3 protein: CASGGVADTQYF; CDR3 DNA: TGTGCCAGCGGGGGGGTTGCAGATACGCAGTATTTT
J gene: TRBJ2-6; clone size: many; V gene: TRBV5-1; D gene: -; CDR3 protein: CASSLASSGANVLTF; CDR3 DNA: TGCGCCAGCAGCTTGGCCAGCTCTGGGGCCAACGTCCTGACTTTC
J gene: TRBJ2-7; clone size: many; V gene: TRBV6-1; D gene: -; CDR3 protein: CASSVKFDSATYEQYF; CDR3 DNA: TGTGCCAGCAGTGTGAAATTCGACAGTGCGACCTACGAGCAGTACTTC
J gene: TRBJ2-3; clone size: many; V gene: TRBV11-2; D gene: TRBD2; CDR3 protein: CASSLSSGSSDTQYF; CDR3 DNA: TGTGCCAGCAGCTTATCCAGCGGGAGTTCAGATACGCAGTATTTT
J gene: TRBJ2-2; clone size: few; V gene: TRBV20-1; D gene: -; CDR3 protein: CSASTGNVGAGELFF; CDR3 DNA: TGCAGTGCTAGCACAGGGAACGTCGGGGCCGGGGAGCTGTTTTTT
J gene: TRBJ2-3; clone size: -; V gene: TRBV11-2; D gene: TRBD1; CDR3 protein: CASSLDLGQGEADTQYF; CDR3 DNA: TGTGCCAGCAGCTTAGATCTCGGACAGGGGGAGGCAGATACGCAGTATTTT
J gene: TRBJ2-2; clone size: once; V gene: TRBV2; D gene: -; CDR3 protein: CASSGIGRNTGELFF; CDR3 DNA: TGTGCCAGCAGTGGGATTGGGCGAAACACCGGGGAGCTGTTTTTT
J gene: TRBJ2-2; clone size: many; V gene: TRBV29-1; D gene: -; CDR3 protein: CSVGVRGGELFF; CDR3 DNA: TGCAGCGTTGGGGTACGGGGCGGGGAGCTGTTTTTT
J gene: TRBJ2-7; clone size: many; V gene: TRBV3-1; D gene: -; CDR3 protein: CASSQEGVEQYF; CDR3 DNA: TGTGCCAGCAGCCAAGAAGGTGTCGAGCAGTACTTC
J gene: TRBJ1-6; clone size: -; V gene: TRBV7-2; D gene: -; CDR3 protein: CASRRGRQGGYNSPLHF; CDR3 DNA: TGTGCCAGCAGACGGGGTAGACAAGGGGGGTATAATTCACCCCTCCACTTT
J gene: TRBJ2-5; clone size: many; V gene: TRBV3-1; D gene: -; CDR3 protein: CASSQRETQYF; CDR3 DNA: TGTGCCAGCAGCCAGAGGGAGACCCAGTACTTC
J gene: TRBJ2-7; clone size: many; V gene: TRBV27; D gene: TRBD2; CDR3 protein: CASSPGTSGGSSYEQYF; CDR3 DNA: TGTGCCAGCAGTCCCGGGACTAGCGGGGGTAGCTCCTACGAGCAGTACTTC
J gene: TRBJ2-1; clone size: many; V gene: TRBV5-1; D gene: -; CDR3 protein: CASSLGLTSVDEQFF; CDR3 DNA: TGCGCCAGCAGCTTGGGCCTGACTAGTGTGGATGAGCAGTTCTTC
J gene: TRBJ1-5; clone size: many; V gene: TRBV5-1; D gene: -; CDR3 protein: CASSLTGGQPQHF; CDR3 DNA: TGCGCCAGCAGCCTGACAGGAGGTCAGCCCCAGCATTTT
J gene: TRBJ2-3; clone size: many; V gene: TRBV5-5; D gene: -; CDR3 protein: CASSLVSRGADTQYF; CDR3 DNA: TGTGCCAGCAGCTTGGTTTCGAGGGGGGCAGATACGCAGTATTTT
J gene: TRBJ2-3; clone size: many; V gene: TRBV7-2; D gene: -; CDR3 protein: CASSSLGGPSTDTQYF; CDR3 DNA: TGTGCCAGCAGCTCTCTAGGGGGGCCCAGCACAGATACGCAGTATTTT
J gene: TRBJ2-1; clone size: few; V gene: TRBV5-1; D gene: -; CDR3 protein: CASSLGATIPYNEQFF; CDR3 DNA: TGCGCCAGCAGCTTGGGCGCAACGATACCCTACAATGAGCAGTTCTTC
J gene: TRBJ2-5; clone size: -; V gene: TRBV2; D gene: -; CDR3 protein: CASRPLLTQYF; CDR3 DNA: TGTGCCAGCAGGCCACTGTTAACCCAGTACTTC
J gene: TRBJ2-1; clone size: many; V gene: TRBV20-1; D gene: TRBD2; CDR3 protein: CSARVLAGEQFF; CDR3 DNA: TGCAGTGCTAGGGTACTAGCGGGAGAGCAGTTCTTC
J gene: TRBJ1-1; clone size: many; V gene: TRBV5-1; D gene: -; CDR3 protein: CASSLESAVATEAFF; CDR3 DNA: TGCGCCAGCAGCTTGGAATCGGCAGTGGCCACTGAAGCTTTCTTT
J gene: TRBJ1-1; clone size: few; V gene: TRBV5-1; D gene: -; CDR3 protein: CASSLGADRLNTEAFF; CDR3 DNA: TGCGCCAGCAGCTTGGGGGCCGACCGCTTGAACACTGAAGCTTTCTTT
J gene: TRBJ2-3; clone size: many; V gene: TRBV7-9; D gene: TRBD2; CDR3 protein: CASSFGAGEGTDTQYF; CDR3 DNA: TGTGCCAGCAGCTTCGGTGCGGGAGAGGGCACAGATACGCAGTATTTT